A single sample is the source of the 29 T cell receptor beta chains below, sequenced in a study of OX40 agonist ivuxolimab in advanced cancers. Libraries came from the immunoSEQ multiplex PCR assay. As stored in TCRdb, this immuneACCESS dataset retains in-frame rearrangements with V and J assigned. A fraction of the clones does not appear; measured against another copy, unresolved V genes explain less than half of the discrepancy, and the remainder lacks a known reason. The sample includes 85,000 to 100,000 clones, with approximately 87% observed a single time. The ten largest clones capture about 4.5% of the sample. The sequencing here drew on CD4+ or CD8+ T cells sorted from blood, taken in a trial of the OX40 agonist ivuxolimab. These receptors originate from an adult with an advanced solid tumor such as melanoma, head and neck, liver or kidney cancer.

This clone was counted once. The chain is built from TRBV4-2 and TRBJ2-2; D remains ambiguous. Trimming left V 0 bases short and J 7 bases short, with 9 bases between. There are 14 residues in the CDR3. Germline V gives CDR1 LGHNA, CDR2 YNFKEQ. CDR3 coding DNA: TGTGCCAGCAGCCAAGAACGCGCTATCGGGGAGCTGTTTTTT. Translating it yields CASSQERAIGELFF.

J is TRBJ1-1 and V is TRBV15; D gene unclear. The CDR3 has 14 amino acids. The V and J ends lost 6 bases and 1 base respectively, with 12 bases between them. Germline CDR1 is LNHNV and CDR2 is YYDKDF (reference sequence). The CDR3 protein is CATSPGPTNTEAFF. CDR3 nucleotide sequence: TGTGCCACCAGTCCCGGACCGACGAACACTGAAGCTTTCTTT.

V gene TRBV5-4 combines with J gene TRBJ1-5, with D maybe TRBD1 (5 bases). The CDR3 is 15 amino acids. Trimming pared 2 bases from V and 2 bases from J, leaving 11 bases between. In germline, CDR1 is SGHNT, CDR2 YYREEE (reference sequence). CDR3 amino acids: CASSLRSGGNQPQHF. For the CDR3, the DNA is TGTGCCAGCAGCTTAAGGTCGGGGGGCAATCAGCCCCAGCATTTT.

There are a few counts of this clone. V gene TRBV7-3 combines with J gene TRBJ1-2; tentative D call: TRBD1 (5 bases). This CDR3 comprises 13 residues. The V end lost 2 bases, the J end lost 2 bases, and 6 bases lay between the germline ends. Germline assignment: CDR1 SGHTA and CDR2 FQGTGA. The DNA of the CDR3 is TGTGCCAGCAGCTTAGACAGCAACTATGGCTACACCTTC. Translating it yields CASSLDSNYGYTF. The full variable domain, completed using reference TRBV7-3 and TRBJ1-2, is GAGVSQTPSNKVTEKGKYVELRCDPISGHTALYWYRQSLGQGPEFLIYFQGTGAADDSGLPNDRFFAVRPEGSVSTLKIQRTERGDSAVYLCASSLDSNYGYTFGSGTRLTVV.

The CDR3 DNA reads TGTGCCAGCAGCGTAGCCCAGGGCCCCTATGGCTACACCTTC. Residues: CASSVAQGPYGYTF. The chain is built from TRBV5-6 and TRBJ1-2, with D perhaps matching TRBD1 (5 bases). With 4 bases removed from V and 4 bases from J, the gap between germline ends came to 14 bases. The CDR3 contains 14 residues. Germline CDR1 reads SGHDT; CDR2 reads YYEEEE.

J is TRBJ2-3 and V is TRBV11-2; 9 bases align to TRBD2. J was trimmed by 6 bases and V by 6 bases; bases with no gene match: 4. CDR1 is SGHAT, CDR2 FQNNGV, per germline. The CDR3 sequence is 13 residues long. The CDR3 is CASSIAGVDTQYF. CDR3 bases: TGTGCCAGCAGTATAGCGGGAGTTGATACGCAGTATTTT. Full variable domain (rest looked up from reference TRBV11-2 and TRBJ2-3): EAGVAQSPRYKIIEKRQSVAFWCNPISGHATLYWYQQILGQGPKLLIQFQNNGVVDDSQLPKDRFSAERLKGVDSTLKIQPAKLEDSAVYLCASSIAGVDTQYFGPGTRLTVL.

The chain employs TRBV29-1 and TRBJ2-1, with D perhaps matching TRBD2 (5 bases). CDR3 length equals 14 residues. Germline values: CDR1 SQVTM, CDR2 ANQGSEA. V lost 2 bases to trimming and J lost 3 bases, with 11 bases between them. CDR3 DNA: TGCAGCGTTGAAACGGAGCGGTACTACAATGAGCAGTTCTTC. Its translation is CSVETERYYNEQFF.

The chain is built from TRBV27 and TRBJ1-5; possible D gene TRBD1, 5 bases. The CDR3 runs to 16 residues. The ends were cut back, 5 bases at V and 0 bases at J, with 14 bases in the middle. The germline V gene encodes CDR1 MNHEY and CDR2 SMNVEV (reference sequence). CDR3: CASSTSGTNSNQPQHF. The CDR3 DNA sequence: TGTGCCAGCAGTACAAGCGGGACGAATAGCAATCAGCCCCAGCATTTT.

The V gene is TRBV19, the J gene TRBJ1-2; 10 positions agree with TRBD1. This CDR3 has 14 amino acids. Germline lookup yields CDR1 LNHDA and CDR2 SQIVND (reference sequence). Trimming removed 6 bases from V and 3 bases from J; junction bases left unmatched: 4. Here the CDR3 DNA reads TGTGCCAGTAGGATGGGGACAGGGGACTATGGCTACACCTTC. Amino acids: CASRMGTGDYGYTF.

This clone came up once. The chain couples TRBV6-4 to TRBJ2-3, with D possibly being TRBD2 (5 bases). This CDR3 has 15 amino acids. Germline values: CDR1 MRHNA, CDR2 SNTAGT. With 2 bases removed from V and 3 bases from J, the gap between germline ends came to 12 bases. Here the CDR3 DNA reads TGTGCCAGCAGTGACACGGCGGGTACGACAGATACGCAGTATTTT. This encodes CASSDTAGTTDTQYF.

CDR3 nucleotides: TGTGCCAGTAGTATTCCCGGGACCTACAATCAGCCCCAGCATTTT. It encodes CASSIPGTYNQPQHF. This chain uses TRBV19 with TRBJ1-5, with D perhaps TRBD1 (5 bases). The V and J ends lost 3 bases and 3 bases respectively, with 12 bases between them. The germline V gene encodes CDR1 LNHDA and CDR2 SQIVND (reference sequence). The CDR3 is made up of 15 amino acids.

J is TRBJ2-2 and V is TRBV19; D tentatively fits TRBD1 or TRBD2 (5 bases each). This CDR3 spans 14 amino acids. CDR1 LNHDA and CDR2 SQIVND come from the germline V gene (reference sequence). V lost 6 bases and J 5 bases, leaving 13 bases between the germline ends. The CDR3 region is CASSPGPGTGELFF. The CDR3, as DNA: TGTGCCAGTAGCCCAGGGCCGGGGACCGGGGAGCTGTTTTTT.

The gene calls are TRBV11-1 and TRBJ2-2, with 9 bases that match TRBD2. V was pared by 2 bases and J by 3 bases, with 4 bases of the junction left unmatched. The CDR3 is 16 residues long. Germline V gene lookup returns CDR1 SGHAT and CDR2 FQDESV (reference sequence). The DNA for the CDR3 is TGTGCCAGCAGCTTATCCGCGGGAGGGGACACCGGGGAGCTGTTTTTT. Protein: CASSLSAGGDTGELFF.

The chain employs TRBV7-2 and TRBJ2-1; 11 positions agree with TRBD1. Germline assignment: CDR1 SGHTA and CDR2 FQGNSA. This CDR3 contains 16 residues. V lost 2 bases and J lost 7; bases outside the gene matches: 7. Here the CDR3 DNA reads TGTGCCAGCAGCTTAAGACTTGGACAGGGGGCTAATGAGCAGTTCTTC. Translation: CASSLRLGQGANEQFF.

J is TRBJ2-7 and V is TRBV27, with D possibly called TRBD1 or TRBD2 (5 bases each). V was clipped by 3 bases and J by 1 base, with 10 bases between them. Germline V CDR1 and CDR2: MNHEY, SMNVEV (reference sequence). The CDR3 contains 14 residues. The CDR3 DNA is TGTGCCAGCAGTTTCCGGGACGGTTCCTACGAGCAGTACTTC. The encoded protein is CASSFRDGSYEQYF.

CDR3 sequence: CASSLGLAGATGELFF. The CDR3 nucleotides are TGTGCCAGCTCACTTGGACTAGCGGGAGCCACCGGGGAGCTGTTTTTT. The chain employs TRBV18 and TRBJ2-2; 13 bases map to TRBD2. V dropped 4 bases and J dropped 4; count of bases not matched to a gene: 3. Germline V gene sequence: CDR1 KGHSH, CDR2 LQKENI. The CDR3 sequence is 16 residues long.

The gene calls are TRBV25-1 and TRBJ1-2, with 7 bases lining up with TRBD1. J gave up 5 bases and V 4 bases, and 4 bases lay outside the gene matches. The CDR3 consists of 13 residues. The germline V gene encodes CDR1 MGHDK and CDR2 SYGVNS. CDR3 nucleotides: TGTGCCAGCAGTGGACAGGGAAGATATGGCTACACCTTC. It yields the protein CASSGQGRYGYTF.

CDR3 in DNA: TGCGCCAGCAGCTTGGTGACTAGCGGGCCCGAAGAGACCCAGTACTTC. As protein: CASSLVTSGPEETQYF. This chain links TRBV5-1 with TRBJ2-5, with 10 bases that match TRBD2. The CDR3 is 16 amino acids. V gave up 0 bases and J gave up 3 bases; unmatched junction bases: 5. The germline gives CDR1 SGHRS, CDR2 YFSETQ. Combining the CDR3 with reference TRBV5-1 and TRBJ2-5 gives the whole variable domain KAGVTQTPRYLIKTRGQQVTLSCSPISGHRSVSWYQQTPGQGLQFLFEYFSETQRNKGNFPGRFSGRQFSNSRSEMNVSTLELGDSALYLCASSLVTSGPEETQYFGPGTRLLVL.

V gene TRBV28 combines with J gene TRBJ2-7, with a tentative D call TRBD2 (5 bases). The V gene's germline CDR1 is MDHEN and CDR2 SYDVKM. V lost 2 bases and J 2 bases, leaving 7 bases between the germline ends. There are 13 residues in the CDR3. CDR3 in DNA: TGTGCCAGCAGTTTAATGGGAGCCTACGAGCAGTACTTC. Amino acid sequence: CASSLMGAYEQYF. Complete variable domain (other parts from reference TRBV28 and TRBJ2-7): DVKVTQSSRYLVKRTGEKVFLECVQDMDHENMFWYRQDPGLGLRLIYFSYDVKMKEKGDIPEGYSVSREKKERFSLILESASTNQTSMYLCASSLMGAYEQYFGPGTRLTVT.

This rearrangement joins TRBV9 to TRBJ1-3, with TRBD1 identical over 10 bases. Germline loops: CDR1 SGDLS, CDR2 YYNGEE. This CDR3 region has 14 residues. V lost 3 bases, J lost 9 bases, and 6 bases stayed unmatched. This chain's CDR3 is CASSAGTGASTIYF. The CDR3 bases are TGTGCCAGCAGCGCCGGGACAGGGGCAAGCACCATATATTTT.

This chain links TRBV15 with TRBJ2-1, with a tentative D call TRBD1 (6 bases). There are 15 residues in the CDR3. The V end lost 1 base, the J end lost 7 bases, and 14 bases lay between the germline ends. Germline-derived CDR1 and CDR2 are LNHNV and YYDKDF (reference sequence). The DNA of the CDR3 is TGTGCCACCAGCAGAGGCGCAGGGGATCGAAATGAGCAGTTCTTC. Its translation is CATSRGAGDRNEQFF.

This chain links TRBV6-1 with TRBJ1-2; D gene unclear. The germline gives CDR1 MNHNS, CDR2 SASEGT. Trimming pared 7 bases from V and 6 bases from J, leaving 12 bases between. The CDR3 length is 12 residues. The CDR3 here is CASTRKMDGYTF. The CDR3 bases are TGTGCCAGCACCAGAAAGATGGATGGCTACACCTTC.

The genes are TRBV18 and TRBJ1-2; D is unresolved. CDR3 length: 16 residues. The V gene's germline CDR1 is KGHSH and CDR2 LQKENI. V lost 1 base to trimming and J lost 8 bases, with 20 bases between them. CDR3 bases: TGTGCCAGCTCACCACTTTCGATAGCCGGCTTTGGGGGCTACACCTTC. It codes for CASSPLSIAGFGGYTF.

Written as DNA, the CDR3 is TGTGCCAGCAGCCCAGGCACTAGCGGGAGAGTCGATGAGCAGTTCTTC. This gives the protein CASSPGTSGRVDEQFF. The J gene is TRBJ2-1, the V gene TRBV4-2; the match to TRBD2 covers 11 bases. Germline lookup yields CDR1 LGHNA and CDR2 YNFKEQ. The CDR3 runs 16 residues. With V trimmed by 4 bases and J by 8 bases, 10 bases remained unmatched.

The chain couples TRBV29-1 to TRBJ1-1; D call uncertain. This CDR3 is 10 amino acids long. The V gene lost 4 bases and the J gene lost 7 bases, with 7 bases spanning the gap. Germline V lookup: CDR1 SQVTM, CDR2 ANQGSEA. This CDR3 reads CSVGSDEAFF. The CDR3 region has the DNA TGCAGCGTTGGTTCGGATGAAGCTTTCTTT. Full variable domain (outside the CDR3, taken from reference TRBV29-1 and TRBJ1-1): SAVISQKPSRDICQRGTSLTIQCQVDSQVTMMFWYRQQPGQSLTLIATANQGSEATYESGFVIDKFPISRPNLTFSTLTVSNMSPEDSSIYLCSVGSDEAFFGQGTRLTVV.

The chain couples TRBV19 to TRBJ1-3; weak D call: TRBD1 (6 bases). V lost 5 bases to trimming and J lost 0 bases, with 11 bases between them. This CDR3 has 15 amino acids. Germline CDR1 LNHDA, CDR2 SQIVND (reference sequence). In nucleotides, the CDR3 is TGTGCCAGTAGTCTCGACAGGTTCTCTGGAAACACCATATATTTT. As protein: CASSLDRFSGNTIYF.

The gene calls are TRBV18 and TRBJ2-3; the D gene is possibly TRBD2 (5 bases). The CDR3 totals 13 residues. Trimming cost V 9 bases and J 6 bases, with 16 bases left between them. CDR1 is KGHSH and CDR2 is LQKENI in the germline V gene. The CDR3 here is CASTGPSGDTQYF. The CDR3 bases are TGTGCCAGTACTGGGCCCTCGGGGGATACGCAGTATTTT.

The chain couples TRBV5-1 to TRBJ1-5; possibly TRBD1 for D (5 bases). The germline V gene has CDR1 SGHRS and CDR2 YFSETQ. Trimming took off 0 bases at V and 3 bases at J, with 10 bases between the two ends. The CDR3 length is 15 residues. The CDR3 sequence: CASSLAGGPNQPQHF. The DNA for the CDR3 is TGCGCCAGCAGCTTGGCCGGGGGTCCCAATCAGCCCCAGCATTTT. Filled out from reference TRBV5-1 and TRBJ1-5, the complete variable domain reads KAGVTQTPRYLIKTRGQQVTLSCSPISGHRSVSWYQQTPGQGLQFLFEYFSETQRNKGNFPGRFSGRQFSNSRSEMNVSTLELGDSALYLCASSLAGGPNQPQHFGDGTRLSIL.

This rearrangement joins TRBV19 to TRBJ1-5; a weak D match, TRBD1 (5 bases). V was clipped by 7 bases and J by 3 bases, with 16 bases between them. From germline, CDR1 is LNHDA and CDR2 SQIVND (reference sequence). The CDR3 covers 15 residues. The DNA of the CDR3 is TGTGCCAGTATGGGAGGGGTTTTAAACAATCAGCCCCAGCATTTT. Translation: CASMGGVLNNQPQHF.